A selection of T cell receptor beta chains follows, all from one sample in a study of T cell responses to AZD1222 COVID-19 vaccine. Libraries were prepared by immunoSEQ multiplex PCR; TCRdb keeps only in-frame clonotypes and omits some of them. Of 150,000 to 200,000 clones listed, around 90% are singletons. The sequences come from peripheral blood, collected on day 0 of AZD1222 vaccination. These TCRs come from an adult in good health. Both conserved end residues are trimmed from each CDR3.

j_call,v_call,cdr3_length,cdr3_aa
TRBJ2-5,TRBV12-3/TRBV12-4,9,ASSFLETQY
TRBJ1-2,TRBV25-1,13,ASSEYGTADYGYT
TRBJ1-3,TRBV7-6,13,ASSSVLEGGNTIY
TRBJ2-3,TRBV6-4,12,ASSVVAGTDTQY
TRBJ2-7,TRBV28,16,ASSPAGMGQGAPYEQY
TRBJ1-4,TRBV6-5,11,ASSTDRGEKLF
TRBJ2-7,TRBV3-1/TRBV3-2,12,ASSQGLGSYEQY
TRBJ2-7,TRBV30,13,AWSSTYRGGYEQY
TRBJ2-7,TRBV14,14,ASSHKSSGLTYEQY
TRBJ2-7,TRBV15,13,ATSRDPGISYEQY
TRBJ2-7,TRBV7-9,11,ATTGQGTYEQY
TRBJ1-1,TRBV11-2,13,ASRTYTGTGVSAF
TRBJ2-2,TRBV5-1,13,ASSLGSGGTGELF
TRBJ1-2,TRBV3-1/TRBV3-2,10,ASSRANYGYT
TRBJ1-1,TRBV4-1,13,ASSQGVAANTEAF
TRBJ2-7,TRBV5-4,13,ASSLEGTGSYEQY
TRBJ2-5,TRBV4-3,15,ATTLGGGGPAWETQY
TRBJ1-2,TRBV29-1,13,SVDATPGRSYGYT
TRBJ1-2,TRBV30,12,AWMSGHLGTGYT
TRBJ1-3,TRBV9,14,ASSVAGKASGNTIY
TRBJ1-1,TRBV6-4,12,ASTRDSENTEAF
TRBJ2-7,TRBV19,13,ASSWGTGEAYEQY
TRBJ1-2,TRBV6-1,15,ASSEAEGRNVNYGYT
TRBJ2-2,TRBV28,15,ASSLSPRQGSTGELF
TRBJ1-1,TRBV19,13,ASSIPTGLNTEAF
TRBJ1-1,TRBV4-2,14,ASSQARHLLNTEAF
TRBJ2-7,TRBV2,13,ASSVEASGAYEQY
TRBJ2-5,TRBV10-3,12,AIRPGQGAETQY
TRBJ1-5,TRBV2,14,ASILLGFGNNQPQH
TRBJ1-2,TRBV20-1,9,SAITHYGYT
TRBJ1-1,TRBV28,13,ASGFMGTGNTEAF
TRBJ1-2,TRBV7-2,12,ASSALGVGYGYT
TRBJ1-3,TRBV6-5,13,ASSTNSRSGNTIY
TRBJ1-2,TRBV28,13,ASRGTVQGAYGYT
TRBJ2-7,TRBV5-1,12,ASSFQTSGYEQY
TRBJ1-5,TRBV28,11,ASSDRAGQPQH